This T cell receptor beta chain was sequenced during a study of T cell changes during pregnancy in multiple sclerosis. The germline V gene encodes CDR1 SGHRS and CDR2 YFSETQ. The V end lost 1 base, the J end lost 3 bases, and 14 bases lay between the germline ends. The CDR3 totals 15 residues. Produced via immunoSEQ multiplex PCR; TCRdb's table is partial and in-frame only. Of about 62,000 clones listed, approximately 90% are singletons. J is TRBJ2-7 and V is TRBV5-1; perhaps TRBD2 as D (7 bases). This TCR came from a female donor with multiple sclerosis, enrolled in a pregnancy study. Specimen: peripheral blood, collected in the first trimester of pregnancy. This chain's CDR3 is CASSLQRGAGYEQYF. CDR3 DNA sequence: TGCGCCAGCAGCTTGCAACGGGGGGCCGGCTACGAGCAGTACTTC.